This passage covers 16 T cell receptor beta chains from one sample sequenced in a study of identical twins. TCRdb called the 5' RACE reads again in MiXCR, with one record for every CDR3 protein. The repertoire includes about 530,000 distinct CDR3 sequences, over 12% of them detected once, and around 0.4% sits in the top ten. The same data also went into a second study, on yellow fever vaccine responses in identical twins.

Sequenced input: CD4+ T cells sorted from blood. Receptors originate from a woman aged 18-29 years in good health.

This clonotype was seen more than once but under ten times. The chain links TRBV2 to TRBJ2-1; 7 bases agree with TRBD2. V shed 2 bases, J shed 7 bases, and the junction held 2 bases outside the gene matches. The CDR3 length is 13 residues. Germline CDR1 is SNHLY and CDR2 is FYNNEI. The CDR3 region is CASSERAGNEQFF. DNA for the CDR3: TGTGCCAGCAGTGAACGAGCGGGAAATGAGCAGTTCTTC.

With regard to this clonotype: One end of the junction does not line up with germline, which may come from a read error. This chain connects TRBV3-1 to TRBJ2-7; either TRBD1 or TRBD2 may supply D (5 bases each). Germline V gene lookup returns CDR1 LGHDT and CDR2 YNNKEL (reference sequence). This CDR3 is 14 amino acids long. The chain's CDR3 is CASSQGSQRDEPYF. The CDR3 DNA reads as TGTGCCAGCAGCCAAGGCAGCCAGAGGGACGAGCCGTACTTC.

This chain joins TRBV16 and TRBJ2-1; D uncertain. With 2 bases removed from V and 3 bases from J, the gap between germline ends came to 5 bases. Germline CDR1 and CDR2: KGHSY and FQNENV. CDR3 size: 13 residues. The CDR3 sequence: CASSQQFYNEQFF. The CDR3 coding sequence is TGTGCCAGCAGCCAACAATTCTACAATGAGCAGTTCTTC.

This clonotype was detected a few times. The chain's CDR3 is CASRTGTGGRQPQHF. Here the CDR3 DNA reads TGTGCCAGCAGAACTGGGACAGGGGGTAGACAGCCCCAGCATTTT. This rearrangement joins TRBV12-3 or TRBV12-4 to TRBJ1-5; 11 positions agree with TRBD1. This CDR3 is built from 15 residues. After removal of 6 bases from V and 7 bases from J, the junction contained 8 bases not matched to a gene.

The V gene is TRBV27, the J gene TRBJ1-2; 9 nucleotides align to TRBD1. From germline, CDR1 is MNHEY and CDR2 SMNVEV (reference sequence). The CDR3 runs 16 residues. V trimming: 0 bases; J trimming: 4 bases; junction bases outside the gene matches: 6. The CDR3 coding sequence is TGTGCCAGCAGTTTATCTACCCGGGACAGGGTCTATGGCTACACCTTC. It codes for CASSLSTRDRVYGYTF.

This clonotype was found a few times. The CDR3 coding sequence is TGCAGCGTTGGGGGCGGATCGAACACCGGGGAGCTGTTTTTT. It is translated as CSVGGGSNTGELFF. The chain carries TRBV29-1 and TRBJ2-2; tentatively, D is TRBD1 (5 bases). Trimming left V 4 bases short and J 0 bases short, with 9 bases between. Per germline, CDR1 SQVTM and CDR2 ANQGSEA. This CDR3 region has 14 residues.

For the CDR3, the DNA is TGTGCCAGCAGCTTAGTCCGGGACTTCGAACTAGCCAAAAACATTCAGTACTTC. Translation gives CASSLVRDFELAKNIQYF. The chain links TRBV7-9 to TRBJ2-4; perhaps TRBD2 as D (6 bases). Trimming left V 1 base short and J 0 bases short, with 16 bases between. This CDR3 has 18 residues. Germline CDR1 is SEHNR and CDR2 is FQNEAQ (reference sequence).

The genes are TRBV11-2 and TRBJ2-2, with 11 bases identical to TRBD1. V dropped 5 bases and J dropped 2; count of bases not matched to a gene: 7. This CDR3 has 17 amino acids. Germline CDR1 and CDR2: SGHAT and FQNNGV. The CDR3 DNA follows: TGTGCCAGCAGCACCCTGGGACAGGGGGTAAACACCGGGGAGCTGTTTTTT. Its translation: CASSTLGQGVNTGELFF.

In DNA, the CDR3 is TGTGCCAGTAGTACCCCCGGGACCCCATTGGGGGAGACCCAGTACTTC. Amino acid sequence: CASSTPGTPLGETQYF. V gene TRBV19 combines with J gene TRBJ2-5, with D perhaps given as TRBD1 or TRBD2 (5 bases each). The CDR3 runs 16 residues. V gave up 4 bases and J gave up 5 bases, with 20 bases separating them. The germline V gene encodes CDR1 LNHDA and CDR2 SQIVND (reference sequence).

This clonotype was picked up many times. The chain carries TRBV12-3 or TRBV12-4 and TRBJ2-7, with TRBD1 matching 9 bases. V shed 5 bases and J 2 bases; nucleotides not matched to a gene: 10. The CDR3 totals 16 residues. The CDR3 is CASSPRGGTGPYEQYF. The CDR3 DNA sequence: TGTGCCAGCAGTCCCAGGGGGGGGACAGGGCCCTACGAGCAGTACTTC.

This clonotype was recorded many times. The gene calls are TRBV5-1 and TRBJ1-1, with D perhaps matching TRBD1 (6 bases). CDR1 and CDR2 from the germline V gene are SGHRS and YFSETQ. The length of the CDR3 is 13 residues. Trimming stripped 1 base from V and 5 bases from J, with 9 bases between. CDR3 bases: TGCGCCAGCAGCTTGACAGGGAGGACTGAAGCTTTCTTT. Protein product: CASSLTGRTEAFF. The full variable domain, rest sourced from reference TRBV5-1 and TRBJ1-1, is KAGVTQTPRYLIKTRGQQVTLSCSPISGHRSVSWYQQTPGQGLQFLFEYFSETQRNKGNFPGRFSGRQFSNSRSEMNVSTLELGDSALYLCASSLTGRTEAFFGQGTRLTVV.

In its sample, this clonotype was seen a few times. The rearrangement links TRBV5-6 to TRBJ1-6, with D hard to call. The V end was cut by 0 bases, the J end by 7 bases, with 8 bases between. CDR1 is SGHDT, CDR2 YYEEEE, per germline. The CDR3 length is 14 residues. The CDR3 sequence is CASSLAGPNSPLHF. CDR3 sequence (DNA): TGTGCCAGCAGCTTGGCCGGGCCGAATTCACCCCTCCACTTT.

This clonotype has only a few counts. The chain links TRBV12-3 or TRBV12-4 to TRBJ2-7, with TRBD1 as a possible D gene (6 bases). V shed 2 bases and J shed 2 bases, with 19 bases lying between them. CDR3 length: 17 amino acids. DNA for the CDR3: TGTGCCAGCAGTTTAAGCCGGACAGTACCCTCGACCTACGAGCAGTACTTC. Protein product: CASSLSRTVPSTYEQYF.

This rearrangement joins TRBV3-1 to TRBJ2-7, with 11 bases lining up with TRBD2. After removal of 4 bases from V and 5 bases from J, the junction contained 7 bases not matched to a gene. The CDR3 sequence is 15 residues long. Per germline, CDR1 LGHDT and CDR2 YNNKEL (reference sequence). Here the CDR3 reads CASSLRLAGGHEQYF. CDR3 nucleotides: TGTGCCAGCAGCCTTAGGCTAGCGGGAGGTCACGAGCAGTACTTC.

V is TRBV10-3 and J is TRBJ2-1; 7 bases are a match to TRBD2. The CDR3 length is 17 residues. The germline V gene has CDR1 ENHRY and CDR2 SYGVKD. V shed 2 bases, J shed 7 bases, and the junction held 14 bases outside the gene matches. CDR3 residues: CAISETASGRLGNEQFF. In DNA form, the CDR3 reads TGTGCCATCAGTGAGACGGCTAGCGGACGGTTGGGGAATGAGCAGTTCTTC.

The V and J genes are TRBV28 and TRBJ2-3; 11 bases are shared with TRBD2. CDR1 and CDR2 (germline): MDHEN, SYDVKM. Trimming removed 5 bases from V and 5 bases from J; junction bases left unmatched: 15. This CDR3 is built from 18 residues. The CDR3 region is CASSPQGLAASVQDTQYF. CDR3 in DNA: TGTGCCAGCAGTCCACAGGGACTAGCGGCTTCTGTACAAGATACGCAGTATTTT.